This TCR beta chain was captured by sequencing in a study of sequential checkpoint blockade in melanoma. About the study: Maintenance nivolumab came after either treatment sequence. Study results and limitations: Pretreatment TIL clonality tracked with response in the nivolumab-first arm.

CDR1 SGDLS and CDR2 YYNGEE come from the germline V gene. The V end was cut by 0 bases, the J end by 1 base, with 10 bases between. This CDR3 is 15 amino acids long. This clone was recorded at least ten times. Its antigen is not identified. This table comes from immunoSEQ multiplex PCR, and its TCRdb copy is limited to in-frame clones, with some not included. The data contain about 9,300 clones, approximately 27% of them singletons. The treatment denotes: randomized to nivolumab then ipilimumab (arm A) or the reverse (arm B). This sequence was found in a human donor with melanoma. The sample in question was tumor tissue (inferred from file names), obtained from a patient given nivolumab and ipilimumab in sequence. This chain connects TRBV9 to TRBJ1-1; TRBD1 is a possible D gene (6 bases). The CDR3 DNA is TGTGCCAGCAGCGTAGGTGCGACAGGGAACACTGAAGCTTTCTTT. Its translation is CASSVGATGNTEAFF.